The next 21 T cell receptor beta chains were all read from a single sample in a study of molecular identifiers for immune sequencing clone quantification. TCRdb re-analysed the PCR reads in MiXCR, keeping a single row per CDR3 protein. Of about 510,000 distinct CDR3 sequences in the sample, about a fifth are singletons; the top ten hold around 0.84%. The sequencing sample was made of naive CD8+ T cells from blood, with Jurkat cell RNA spiked in. The subset here: FACS-sorted CD8+CD4-CCR7+CD45RA+ naive T cells. The receptors derive from a human donor in good health. Some libraries in this study had Jurkat cell RNA spiked in.

Ten or more counts support this clonotype. V gene TRBV5-4 combines with J gene TRBJ2-5; possibly TRBD1 for D (5 bases). The CDR3 sequence is 13 residues long. The V gene's germline CDR1 is SGHNT and CDR2 YYREEE (reference sequence). V was pared by 3 bases and J by 1 base, with 7 bases between. The CDR3 loop is CASSSDIQETQYF. DNA of the CDR3: TGTGCCAGCAGCTCGGACATCCAAGAGACCCAGTACTTC.

The genes are TRBV29-1 and TRBJ1-3; 10 bases are a match to TRBD1. The length of the CDR3 is 15 residues. The germline V gene encodes CDR1 SQVTM and CDR2 ANQGSEA. The junction had 7 bases not matched to a gene; V was cut back by 4 bases and J by 4 bases. CDR3 region: CSVVHPGQGGNTIYF. Here the CDR3 DNA reads TGCAGCGTTGTTCATCCGGGACAGGGGGGAAACACCATATATTTT.

Comment on this clonotype: Mismatch with germline at one junction end may stem from a read error. The V call is TRBV6-5, the J call TRBJ2-5, with 12 bases matching TRBD2. The germline gives CDR1 MNHEY, CDR2 SVGAGI. The CDR3 is made up of 17 amino acids. The CDR3 region is CASSIGLAGPVQETQHF. CDR3 nucleotide sequence: TGTGCCAGCAGCATTGGACTAGCGGGACCCGTACAAGAGACCCAGCACTTC.

This clonotype has only a few counts. The chain combines TRBV19 with TRBJ1-5; 11 positions match TRBD1. Germline V gene data show CDR1 as LNHDA and CDR2 as SQIVND (reference sequence). The junction had 4 bases not matched to a gene; V was cut back by 4 bases and J by 5 bases. The CDR3 covers 15 residues. The CDR3 spells CASSTRTGGYQPQHF. DNA for the CDR3: TGTGCCAGTAGTACTAGGACAGGGGGCTATCAGCCCCAGCATTTT. The variable domain in full, completed from reference TRBV19 and TRBJ1-5, reads DGGITQSPKYLFRKEGQNVTLSCEQNLNHDAMYWYRQDPGQGLRLIYYSQIVNDFQKGDIAEGYSVSREKKESFPLTVTSAQKNPTAFYLCASSTRTGGYQPQHFGDGTRLSIL.

In the case of this clonotype: Lacking the conserved final phenylalanine or tryptophan, this CDR3 likely reflects a read error. The J gene is TRBJ2-4, the V gene TRBV13; D not resolved. Trimming took off 4 bases at V and 4 bases at J, with 17 bases between the two ends. The CDR3 is made up of 16 amino acids. The germline V gene has CDR1 PRHDT and CDR2 FYEKMQ (reference sequence). In DNA form, the CDR3 reads TGTGCCAGCAGCTCCCAAGGTCAGGAGATAAAAAACATTCAGTACCTC. Translation gives CASSSQGQEIKNIQYL.

The table lists this clonotype with a few counts. The chain employs TRBV9 and TRBJ2-1; tentatively, D is TRBD2 (6 bases). Between the trimmed V and J ends, which lost 4 bases and 0 bases, there was a span of 17 bases. The CDR3 extends over 17 amino acids. The germline gives CDR1 SGDLS, CDR2 YYNGEE. The CDR3 here is CASSPRSGGSSYNEQFF. Written as DNA, the CDR3 is TGTGCCAGCAGCCCTCGATCAGGAGGGAGCTCCTACAATGAGCAGTTCTTC.

Points on this clonotype: The junction departs from the called germline gene at one end, perhaps through a read error. CDR3 DNA: TGTGCCAGTGGTATAAGCCGGACAGGGCATCAGCCCCAGCATTTT. This translates into CASGISRTGHQPQHF. This chain joins TRBV19 and TRBJ1-5, with 8 bases matching TRBD1. CDR1 is LNHDA, CDR2 SQIVND, per germline (reference sequence). This CDR3 contains 15 residues.

The chain employs TRBV7-8 and TRBJ2-1; TRBD1 agrees at 8 bases. The CDR3 extends over 15 amino acids. Germline V gene data show CDR1 as SGHVS and CDR2 as FQNEAQ. V trimming: 4 bases; J trimming: 9 bases; junction bases outside the gene matches: 11. This chain's CDR3 is CASSSSDRVPSEQFF. The CDR3 DNA sequence: TGTGCCAGCAGCTCGTCGGACAGGGTCCCCAGTGAGCAGTTCTTC. The full variable domain, with the rest looked up from reference TRBV7-8 and TRBJ2-1, is GAGVSQSPRYKVAKRGQDVALRCDPISGHVSLFWYQQALGQGPEFLTYFQNEAQLDKSGLPSDRFFAERPEGSVSTLKIQRTQQEDSAVYLCASSSSDRVPSEQFFGPGTRLTVL.

Concerning this clonotype itself: A read error likely explains this, since a far larger clone differs by one base. J is TRBJ2-5 and V is TRBV12-3 or TRBV12-4; TRBD1 matches 7 bases. The CDR3 covers 13 residues. The CDR3 loop reads CASSPTGEETQCF. The CDR3 nucleotides read TGTGCCAGCAGTCCTACAGGGGAAGAGACCCAGTGCTTC.

Turning to this clonotype: This could be a read error, since a much larger clone is one nucleotide away. The V and J genes are TRBV12-3 or TRBV12-4 and TRBJ2-3; possibly TRBD1 for D (5 bases). The V and J ends lost 2 bases and 7 bases respectively, with 10 bases between them. The CDR3 spans 13 residues. The CDR3 is CASSLIGANTQYF. CDR3 DNA: TGTGCCAGCAGTTTAATTGGGGCAAATACGCAGTATTTT.

V gene TRBV4-3 combines with J gene TRBJ1-2; TRBD1 matches 7 bases. The CDR3 is made up of 17 amino acids. CDR1 and CDR2 from the germline V gene are LGHNA and YSLEER. The V gene end was trimmed by 0 bases and the J gene end by 0 bases; junction bases not matched to a gene: 7. The CDR3 region is CASSQEVAGGTNYGYTF. CDR3 nucleotides: TGCGCCAGCAGCCAAGAAGTGGCAGGGGGAACTAACTATGGCTACACCTTC.

This clonotype was seen ten or more times. CDR3 nucleotides: TGTGCCAGCTACAACCATTTCTACGAGCAGTACTTC. Encoded protein: CASYNHFYEQYF. The J gene is TRBJ2-7, the V gene TRBV28; no reliable D call. CDR1 is MDHEN and CDR2 is SYDVKM in the germline V gene. Trimming took 8 bases from V and 3 from J, leaving 11 bases between them. The CDR3 is 12 residues long.

This chain uses TRBV4-3 with TRBJ2-7, with no clear D. CDR3 length: 15 amino acids. Trimming left V 0 bases short and J 3 bases short, with 12 bases between. CDR1 is LGHNA, CDR2 YSLEER, per germline. The CDR3 here is CASSQDLGLLYEQYF. The DNA for the CDR3 is TGCGCCAGCAGCCAAGATCTCGGCCTTCTCTACGAGCAGTACTTC.

This clonotype has only a few counts. This sequence joins TRBV12-3 or TRBV12-4 and TRBJ1-1, with TRBD1 matching 7 bases. The CDR3 is made up of 16 amino acids. The trim removed 1 base at V and 4 bases at J, leaving 9 bases unmatched. CDR3 coding DNA: TGTGCCAGCAGTTTAGGGAGGACAGGCGGGCTCACTGAAGCTTTCTTT. Translating it yields CASSLGRTGGLTEAFF.

V usage is TRBV5-6 and J usage is TRBJ2-1; 7 bases are a match to TRBD1. The CDR3 runs to 14 residues. J was trimmed by 2 bases and V by 4 bases; bases with no gene match: 3. CDR1 is SGHDT and CDR2 is YYEEEE in the germline V gene. CDR3 sequence reads: CASSPGQTYNEQFF. The CDR3 bases are TGTGCCAGCAGCCCGGGACAGACCTACAATGAGCAGTTCTTC.

This chain connects TRBV4-3 to TRBJ2-5; D gene uncertain. Per the germline V gene, CDR1 is LGHNA and CDR2 is YSLEER. The length of the CDR3 is 14 residues. The V end lost 1 base, the J end lost 2 bases, and 8 bases lay between the germline ends. CDR3 residues: CASSQALGQETQYF. DNA of the CDR3: TGCGCCAGCAGCCAAGCGCTAGGGCAAGAGACCCAGTACTTC.

This clonotype showed up just a few times. The rearrangement uses TRBV28 and TRBJ2-7; unclear D gene. The V and J ends lost 6 bases and 1 base respectively, with 16 bases between them. CDR1 and CDR2 from the germline V gene are MDHEN and SYDVKM. This CDR3 has 15 amino acids. The CDR3 here is CASSAARGYSYEQYF. The CDR3 DNA sequence: TGTGCCAGCAGCGCAGCTAGAGGATATTCCTACGAGCAGTACTTC.

This clonotype was seen repeatedly, ten times or more. The chain has TRBV6-1 and TRBJ1-5; TRBD1 agrees at 12 bases. The CDR3 runs 17 residues. Germline V lookup: CDR1 MNHNS, CDR2 SASEGT. V shed 4 bases and J 4 bases; nucleotides not matched to a gene: 8. The CDR3: CASSGVGTGGYNQPQHF. The CDR3 DNA sequence: TGTGCCAGCAGTGGAGTCGGGACAGGGGGCTATAATCAGCCCCAGCATTTT.

The CDR3 DNA sequence: TGTGCCTGGAGTCGGACGACAGGCACAGATACGCAGTATTTT. Protein product: CAWSRTTGTDTQYF. The chain has TRBV30 and TRBJ2-3, with D possibly matching TRBD1 (5 bases). CDR3 length: 14 amino acids. Trimming removed 2 bases from V and 1 base from J, with 10 bases in between. CDR1 and CDR2 (germline): GTSNPN, SVGIG (reference sequence).

Ten or more counts support this clonotype. The genes are TRBV30 and TRBJ2-1; TRBD2 agrees at 7 bases. Germline trimming cut 2 bases from V and 6 bases from J; bases unmatched to any gene: 13. The CDR3 has 16 residues. Germline loops: CDR1 GTSNPN, CDR2 SVGIG (reference sequence). The CDR3 sequence: CAWSTPTGRGANEQFF. The CDR3 bases are TGTGCCTGGAGTACCCCGACGGGGAGGGGCGCCAATGAGCAGTTCTTC. The full variable domain, with the rest looked up from reference TRBV30 and TRBJ2-1, is SQTIHQWPATLVQPVGSPLSLECTVEGTSNPNLYWYRQAAGRGLQLLFYSVGIGQISSEVPQNLSASRPQDRQFILSSKKLLLSDSGFYLCAWSTPTGRGANEQFFGPGTRLTVL.

This clonotype was seen repeatedly, ten times or more. The rearrangement links TRBV5-1 to TRBJ2-3; D uncertain. V was trimmed by 4 bases and J by 8 bases, leaving 11 bases between them. CDR1 and CDR2 from the germline V gene are SGHRS and YFSETQ. CDR3 size: 12 residues. In DNA, the CDR3 is TGCGCCAGCAGCGGGGATATTGGTACGCAGTATTTT. It yields the protein CASSGDIGTQYF.